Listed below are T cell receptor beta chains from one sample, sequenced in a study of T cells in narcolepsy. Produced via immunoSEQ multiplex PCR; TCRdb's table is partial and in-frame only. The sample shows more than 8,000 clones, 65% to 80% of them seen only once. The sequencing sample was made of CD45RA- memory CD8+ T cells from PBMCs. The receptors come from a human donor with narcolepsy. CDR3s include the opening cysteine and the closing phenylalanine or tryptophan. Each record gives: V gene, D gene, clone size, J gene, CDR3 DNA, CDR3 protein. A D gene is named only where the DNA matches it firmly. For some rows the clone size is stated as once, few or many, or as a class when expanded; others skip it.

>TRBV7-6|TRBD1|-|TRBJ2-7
TGTGCCAGCAGCTTCGCCGGACAGGTCTACGAGCAGTACTTC
CASSFAGQVYEQYF
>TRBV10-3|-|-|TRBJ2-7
TGTGCCATCAGCACAGGGTACGAGCAGTACTTC
CAISTGYEQYF
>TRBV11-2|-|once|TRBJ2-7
TGTGCCAGCAGCACACAGGGACCCTACGAGCAGTACTTC
CASSTQGPYEQYF
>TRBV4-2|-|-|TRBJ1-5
TGTGCCAGCAGCCAGGGATCCAATCAGCCCCAGCATTTT
CASSQGSNQPQHF
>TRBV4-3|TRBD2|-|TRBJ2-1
TGCGCCAGCAGCCAGGTGACTAGCGCAAATGAGCAGTTCTTC
CASSQVTSANEQFF
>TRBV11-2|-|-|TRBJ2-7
TGTGCCAGCCTCGCCCTAGACGGGTACGAGCAGTACTTC
CASLALDGYEQYF
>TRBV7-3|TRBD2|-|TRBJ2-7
TGTGCCAGCAGCCACTCTACTAGCGGGAGTCTCTACGAGCAGTACTTC
CASSHSTSGSLYEQYF
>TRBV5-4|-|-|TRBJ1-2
TGTGCCAGCAGCTTGGGTCAGGCGAATGGCTACACCTTC
CASSLGQANGYTF
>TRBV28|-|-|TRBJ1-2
TGTGCCAGCAGTTTACTTGGGGGAGGCCCTGGCTATGGCTACACCTTC
CASSLLGGGPGYGYTF
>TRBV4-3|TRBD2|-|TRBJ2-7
TGCGCCAGCAGCCCGACCCGTGGCGGGGGGAATCACGAGCAGTACTTC
CASSPTRGGGNHEQYF
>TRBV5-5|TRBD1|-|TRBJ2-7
TGTGCCAGCAGCACCGGGACAGGGGGCGAATTCTACGAGCAGTACTTC
CASSTGTGGEFYEQYF
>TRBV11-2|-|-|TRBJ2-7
TGTGCCAGCAGCGGAGAGGGGGAGCAGTACTTC
CASSGEGEQYF
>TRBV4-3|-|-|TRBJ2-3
TGCGCCAGCAGCCGATGGACGTCAGCCGATACGCAGTATTTT
CASSRWTSADTQYF
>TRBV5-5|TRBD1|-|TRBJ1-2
TGTGCCAGCAGCTTTTACGCGGGGACAGCCCTAATCCCCTATGGCTACACCTTC
CASSFYAGTALIPYGYTF
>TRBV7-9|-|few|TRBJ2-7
TGTGCCAGCAGCTTAGACGTAGCCTACGAGCAGTACTTC
CASSLDVAYEQYF
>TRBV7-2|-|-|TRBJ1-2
TGTGCCAGCAGCGAGCCCCCCCAATATGGCTACACCTTC
CASSEPPQYGYTF
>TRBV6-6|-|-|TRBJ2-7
TGTGCCAGCAGTTACGGGACCGACGCCTACGAGCAGTACTTC
CASSYGTDAYEQYF
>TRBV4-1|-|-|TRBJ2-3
TGCGCCAGCAGCCAAGGGGGGGCACACACAGATACGCAGTATTTT
CASSQGGAHTDTQYF
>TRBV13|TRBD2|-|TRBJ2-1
TGTGCCAGCAGTTTCGGGAGGGCCCCTAACAATGAGCAGTTCTTC
CASSFGRAPNNEQFF
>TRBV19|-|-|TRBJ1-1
TGTGCCAGTAAAGGGCCCAATGAGTCCACTGAAGCTTTCTTT
CASKGPNESTEAFF
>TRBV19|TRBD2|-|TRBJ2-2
TGTGCCAGTAGGGATTGGTGGCGGGGGAGGCCGACCGGGGAGCTGTTTTTT
CASRDWWRGRPTGELFF
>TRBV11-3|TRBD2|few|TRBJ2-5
TGTGCCAGCAGCTCGCTCCTAGCGGGGGGTGGGGAGACCCAGTACTTC
CASSSLLAGGGETQYF
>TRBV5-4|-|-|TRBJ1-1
TGCGCCAGCAGCCAAGATCCCCTGCAGGGGAACACTGAAGCTTTCTTT
CASSQDPLQGNTEAFF
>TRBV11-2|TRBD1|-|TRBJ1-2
TGTGCCAGCAGCTCTCCGGGACAGGAACTCTATGGCTACACCTTC
CASSSPGQELYGYTF